This TCR beta chain derives from a study of PD-L1 blockade in urothelial cancer. The CDR3 loop spans 15 amino acids. Germline V gene sequence: CDR1 MDHEN, CDR2 SYDVKM. Between the trimmed V and J ends, which lost 6 bases and 4 bases, there was a span of 13 bases. Data came from immunoSEQ multiplex PCR; TCRdb stores just in-frame clones and leaves some out. This table holds about 120,000 clones, 75% to 90% found once. Described time point: peripheral blood 6 weeks after treatment start. The sample here was PBMCs, taken around atezolizumab (anti-PD-L1) treatment. The receptor comes from a man aged 55 to 70 with urothelial cancer. This chain connects TRBV28 to TRBJ2-6, with TRBD2 as a possible D gene (7 bases). The CDR3 region is CASRRGGSGANVLTF. The CDR3 nucleotides are TGTGCCAGCAGAAGGGGGGGGTCCGGGGCCAACGTCCTGACTTTC. The full variable domain, rest sourced from reference TRBV28 and TRBJ2-6, is DVKVTQSSRYLVKRTGEKVFLECVQDMDHENMFWYRQDPGLGLRLIYFSYDVKMKEKGDIPEGYSVSREKKERFSLILESASTNQTSMYLCASRRGGSGANVLTFGAGSRLTVL.